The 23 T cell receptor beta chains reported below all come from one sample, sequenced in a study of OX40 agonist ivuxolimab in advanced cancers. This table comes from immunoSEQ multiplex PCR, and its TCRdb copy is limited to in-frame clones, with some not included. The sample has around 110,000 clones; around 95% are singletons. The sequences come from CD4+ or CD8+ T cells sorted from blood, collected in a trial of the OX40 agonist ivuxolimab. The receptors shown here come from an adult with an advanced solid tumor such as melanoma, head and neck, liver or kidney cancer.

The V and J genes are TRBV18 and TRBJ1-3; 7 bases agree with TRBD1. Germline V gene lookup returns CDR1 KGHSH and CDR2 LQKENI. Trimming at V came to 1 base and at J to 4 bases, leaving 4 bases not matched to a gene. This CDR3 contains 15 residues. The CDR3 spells CASSPQGADGNTIYF. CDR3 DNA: TGTGCCAGCTCACCACAGGGGGCGGACGGAAACACCATATATTTT.

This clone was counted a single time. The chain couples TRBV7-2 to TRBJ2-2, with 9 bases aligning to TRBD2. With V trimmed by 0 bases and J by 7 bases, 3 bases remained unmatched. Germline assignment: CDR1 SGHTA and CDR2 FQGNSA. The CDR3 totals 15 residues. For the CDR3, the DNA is TGTGCCAGCAGCTTAGCTAGCGGGAGCATCGGGGAGCTGTTTTTT. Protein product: CASSLASGSIGELFF.

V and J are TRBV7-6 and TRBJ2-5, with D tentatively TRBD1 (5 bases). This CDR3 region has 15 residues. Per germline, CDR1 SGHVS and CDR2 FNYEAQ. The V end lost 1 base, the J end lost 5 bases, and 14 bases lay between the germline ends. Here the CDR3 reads CASSLGGRASETQYF. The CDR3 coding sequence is TGTGCCAGCAGCTTAGGGGGCAGGGCGTCGGAGACCCAGTACTTC.

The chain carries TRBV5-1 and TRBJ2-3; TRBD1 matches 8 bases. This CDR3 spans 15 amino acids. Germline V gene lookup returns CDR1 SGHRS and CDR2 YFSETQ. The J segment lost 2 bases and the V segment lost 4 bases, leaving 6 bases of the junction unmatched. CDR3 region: CASSPWDRNTDTQYF. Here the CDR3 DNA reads TGCGCCAGCAGCCCATGGGACAGGAACACAGATACGCAGTATTTT.

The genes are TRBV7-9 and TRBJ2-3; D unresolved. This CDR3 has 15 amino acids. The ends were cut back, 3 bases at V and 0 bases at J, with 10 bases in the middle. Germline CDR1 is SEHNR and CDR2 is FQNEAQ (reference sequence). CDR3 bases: TGTGCCAGCAGCTTTGGTTCACAGAGCACAGATACGCAGTATTTT. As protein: CASSFGSQSTDTQYF.

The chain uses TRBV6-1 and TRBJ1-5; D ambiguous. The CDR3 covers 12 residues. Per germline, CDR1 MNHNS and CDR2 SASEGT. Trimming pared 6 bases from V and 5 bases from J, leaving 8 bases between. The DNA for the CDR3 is TGTGCCAGCAGCACGGGTGATCAGCCCCAGCATTTT. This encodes CASSTGDQPQHF.

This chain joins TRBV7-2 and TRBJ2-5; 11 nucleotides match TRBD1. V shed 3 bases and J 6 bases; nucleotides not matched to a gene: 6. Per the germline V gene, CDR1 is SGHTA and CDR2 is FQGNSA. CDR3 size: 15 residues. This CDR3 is CASSFRTGGRKTQYF. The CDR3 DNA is TGTGCCAGCAGCTTCCGGACAGGGGGCAGGAAGACCCAGTACTTC.

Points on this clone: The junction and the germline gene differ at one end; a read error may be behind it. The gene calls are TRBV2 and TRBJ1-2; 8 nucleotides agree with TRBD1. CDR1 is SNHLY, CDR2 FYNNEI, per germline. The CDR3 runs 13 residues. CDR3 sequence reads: CASSGQGTRPGMF. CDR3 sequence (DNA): TGTGCCAGCAGTGGACAGGGGACTCGCCCGGGGATGTTC.

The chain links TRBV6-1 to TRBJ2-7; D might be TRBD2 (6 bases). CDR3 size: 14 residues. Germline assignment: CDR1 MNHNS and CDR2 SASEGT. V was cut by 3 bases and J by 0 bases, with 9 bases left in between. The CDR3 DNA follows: TGTGCCAGCAGTGAGACTAGTTCCTCCTACGAGCAGTACTTC. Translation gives CASSETSSSYEQYF.

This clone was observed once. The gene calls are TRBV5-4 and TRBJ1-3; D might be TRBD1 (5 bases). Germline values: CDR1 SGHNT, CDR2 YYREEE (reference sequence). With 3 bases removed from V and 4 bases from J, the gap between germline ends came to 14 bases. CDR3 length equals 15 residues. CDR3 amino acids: CASSSWGTQGNTIYF. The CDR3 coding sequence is TGTGCCAGCAGCTCCTGGGGGACCCAAGGAAACACCATATATTTT.

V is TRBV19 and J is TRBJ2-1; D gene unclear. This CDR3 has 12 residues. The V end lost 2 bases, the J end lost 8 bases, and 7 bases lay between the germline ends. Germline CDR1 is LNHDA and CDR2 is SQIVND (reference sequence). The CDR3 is CASSIPRHEQFF. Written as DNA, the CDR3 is TGTGCCAGTAGTATACCCCGCCATGAGCAGTTCTTC.

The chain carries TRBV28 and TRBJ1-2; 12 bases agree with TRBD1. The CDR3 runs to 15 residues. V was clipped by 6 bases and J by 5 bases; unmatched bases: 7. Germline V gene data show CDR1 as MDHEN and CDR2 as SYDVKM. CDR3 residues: CASRAGTGGRYGYTF. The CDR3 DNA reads TGTGCCAGCAGAGCTGGGACAGGGGGCCGTTATGGCTACACCTTC.

The CDR3, as DNA: TGTGCCTGGATGGGCCGGGGACCCATTCAGTACTTC. Its translation is CAWMGRGPIQYF. The chain carries TRBV30 and TRBJ2-4; either TRBD1 or TRBD2 may supply D (5 bases each). CDR3 length: 12 residues. V was clipped by 4 bases and J by 9 bases, with 13 bases between them. CDR1 GTSNPN and CDR2 SVGIG come from the germline V gene (reference sequence).

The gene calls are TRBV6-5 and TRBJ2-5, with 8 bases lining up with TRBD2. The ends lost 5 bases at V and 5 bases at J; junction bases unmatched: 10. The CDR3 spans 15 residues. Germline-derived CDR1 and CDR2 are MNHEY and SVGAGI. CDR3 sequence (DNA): TGTGCCAGCAGTACCCCGGGGGGGGGACGGGAGACCCAGTACTTC. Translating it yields CASSTPGGGRETQYF.

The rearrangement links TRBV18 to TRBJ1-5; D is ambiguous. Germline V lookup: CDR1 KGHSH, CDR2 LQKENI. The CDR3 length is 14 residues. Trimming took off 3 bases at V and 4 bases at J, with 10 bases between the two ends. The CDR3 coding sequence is TGTGCCAGCTCACCCGCAGCCTCTAATCAGCCCCAGCATTTT. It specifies CASSPAASNQPQHF.

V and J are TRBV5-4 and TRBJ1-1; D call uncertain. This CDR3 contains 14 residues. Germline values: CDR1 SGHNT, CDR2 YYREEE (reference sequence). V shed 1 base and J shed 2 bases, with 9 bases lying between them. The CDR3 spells CASSLISRNTEAFF. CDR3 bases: TGTGCCAGCAGCTTGATCTCAAGAAACACTGAAGCTTTCTTT.

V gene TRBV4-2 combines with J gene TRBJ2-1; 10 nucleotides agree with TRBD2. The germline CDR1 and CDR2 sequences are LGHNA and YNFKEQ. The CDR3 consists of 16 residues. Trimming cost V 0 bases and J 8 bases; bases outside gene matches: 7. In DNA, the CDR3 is TGTGCCAGCAGCCAAGATTGGATAGCGGGAGGTCATGAGCAGTTCTTC. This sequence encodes CASSQDWIAGGHEQFF.

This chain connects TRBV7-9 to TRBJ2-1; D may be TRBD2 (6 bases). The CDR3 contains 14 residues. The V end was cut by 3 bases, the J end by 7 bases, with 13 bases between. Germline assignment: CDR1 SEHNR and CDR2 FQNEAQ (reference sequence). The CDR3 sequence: CASSFPGRGNEQFF. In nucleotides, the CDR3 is TGTGCCAGCAGCTTCCCAGGACGGGGGAATGAGCAGTTCTTC. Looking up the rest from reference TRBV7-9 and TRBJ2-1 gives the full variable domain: DTGVSQNPRHKITKRGQNVTFRCDPISEHNRLYWYRQTLGQGPEFLTYFQNEAQLEKSRLLSDRFSAERPKGSFSTLEIQRTEQGDSAMYLCASSFPGRGNEQFFGPGTRLTVL.

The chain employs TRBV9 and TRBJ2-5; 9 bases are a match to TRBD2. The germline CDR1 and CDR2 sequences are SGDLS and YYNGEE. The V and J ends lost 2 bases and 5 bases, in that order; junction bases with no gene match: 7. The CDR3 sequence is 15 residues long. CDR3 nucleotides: TGTGCCAGCAGCGTCGGACTAGCGTTGATGGAGACCCAGTACTTC. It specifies CASSVGLALMETQYF.

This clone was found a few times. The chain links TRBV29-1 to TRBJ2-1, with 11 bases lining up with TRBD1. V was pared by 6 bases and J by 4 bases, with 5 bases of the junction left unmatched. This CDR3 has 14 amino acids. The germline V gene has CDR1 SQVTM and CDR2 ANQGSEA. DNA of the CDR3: TGCAGCGTGGCGGGGACAGGGGGATACAATGAGCAGTTCTTC. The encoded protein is CSVAGTGGYNEQFF.

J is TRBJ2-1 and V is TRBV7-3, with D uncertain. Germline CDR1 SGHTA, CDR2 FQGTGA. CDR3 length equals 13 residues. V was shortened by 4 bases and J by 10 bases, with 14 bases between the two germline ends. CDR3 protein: CASSSGSLGEQFF. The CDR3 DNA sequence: TGTGCCAGCAGCTCCGGATCTCTAGGGGAGCAGTTCTTC.

DNA of the CDR3: TGCGCCAGCGGATCCGGGACAGGGAGAGATGGCTACACCTTC. Its protein is CASGSGTGRDGYTF. The J gene is TRBJ1-2, the V gene TRBV5-1, with 9 positions matching TRBD1. The germline CDR1 and CDR2 sequences are SGHRS and YFSETQ. This CDR3 region has 14 residues. V was clipped by 7 bases and J by 6 bases; unmatched bases: 10.

The DNA for the CDR3 is TGTGCCAGATCAACAGGGGGCCGAGACACTGAAGCTTTCTTT. Its protein is CARSTGGRDTEAFF. The chain couples TRBV19 to TRBJ1-1; the match to TRBD1 covers 9 bases. This CDR3 is built from 14 residues. Losses at the gene ends were 9 bases for V and 3 bases for J; bases not matched to a gene: 8. Per the germline V gene, CDR1 is LNHDA and CDR2 is SQIVND (reference sequence).